Shown below are 3 T cell receptor beta chains from a single sample sequenced in a study of cytomegalovirus exposure and HLA in healthy donors. This PCR relied on a set of 60 Vbeta primers and 13 Jbeta primers. Repertoires were generated with immunoSEQ multiplex PCR, while TCRdb's copy carries only in-frame clones and drops some. The table shows about 160,000 clones, with around 82% occurring only once. The specimen was PBMCs. The receptors were sampled from a man between 25 and 39 years old in good health and CMV-seronegative.

The chain joins TRBV5-1 to TRBJ1-3; D ambiguous. The CDR3 has 15 residues. CDR1 is SGHRS and CDR2 is YFSETQ in the germline V gene. The V end was cut by 0 bases, the J end by 2 bases, with 9 bases between. This CDR3 reads CASSLELGAGNTIYF. The CDR3 coding sequence is TGCGCCAGCAGCTTGGAACTGGGAGCTGGAAACACCATATATTTT.

A remark on this clone: The junction shows a germline mismatch at one end, possibly a read error. V and J are TRBV7-2 and TRBJ2-3; D perhaps matches TRBD2 (6 bases). Germline CDR1 SGHTA, CDR2 FQGNSA. This CDR3 contains 11 residues. DNA for the CDR3: TGTGCCAGCAGTTTAGCGGACAAGTTGTATTTT. Its translation is CASSLADKLYF.

This clone was observed a handful of times. The V gene is TRBV30, the J gene TRBJ1-4; 7 bases map to TRBD1. V lost 4 bases, J lost 5 bases, and 7 bases stayed unmatched. CDR3 length: 14 residues. From germline, CDR1 is GTSNPN and CDR2 SVGIG (reference sequence). The CDR3 nucleotides read TGTGCCTGGAATTTGGGGACAGAAAATGAAAAACTGTTTTTT. Its translation is CAWNLGTENEKLFF. The variable domain in full, with the rest retrieved from reference TRBV30 and TRBJ1-4, is SQTIHQWPATLVQPVGSPLSLECTVEGTSNPNLYWYRQAAGRGLQLLFYSVGIGQISSEVPQNLSASRPQDRQFILSSKKLLLSDSGFYLCAWNLGTENEKLFFGSGTQLSVL.